Shown below are 5 T cell receptor beta chains from a single sample sequenced in a study of control samples from healthy donors and cancer patients (dated by TCRdb to the early 2020s). The library was built by means of the immunoSEQ multiplex PCR assay. The table comes from immuneACCESS by way of TCRdb, which keeps in-frame sequences with V and J called. Part of the clones is missing from these tables; in studies checked, under half for an unresolved V gene and the rest for unknown reasons. This sample holds under 200,000 clones; about 95% were observed only once. The top ten clones comprise 13% to 15% of the sample. Input material: PBMCs. The origin of the receptors is a man aged 55 to 69 with colorectal cancer.

The chain joins TRBV19 to TRBJ2-1; the D call may be TRBD1 or TRBD2 (5 bases each). Trimming removed 3 bases at V and 0 bases at J, with 9 bases between. Looked up from germline, CDR1 is LNHDA and CDR2 is SQIVND (reference sequence). This CDR3 spans 15 amino acids. The CDR3 here is CASSIWDRSYNEQFF. The CDR3 nucleotides are TGTGCCAGTAGTATTTGGGACCGCTCCTACAATGAGCAGTTCTTC. Drawing the rest from reference TRBV19 and TRBJ2-1, the complete variable domain is DGGITQSPKYLFRKEGQNVTLSCEQNLNHDAMYWYRQDPGQGLRLIYYSQIVNDFQKGDIAEGYSVSREKKESFPLTVTSAQKNPTAFYLCASSIWDRSYNEQFFGPGTRLTVL.

This sequence joins TRBV5-1 and TRBJ2-5; possibly TRBD1 for D (5 bases). Looked up from germline, CDR1 is SGHRS and CDR2 is YFSETQ. V lost 4 bases to trimming and J lost 0 bases, with 10 bases between them. The CDR3 spans 14 residues. As DNA, the CDR3 is TGCGCCAGCAGCCCACAGGATTACCAAGAGACCCAGTACTTC. Its translation is CASSPQDYQETQYF.

The gene calls are TRBV27 and TRBJ1-5, with TRBD1 as a possible D gene (6 bases). The CDR3 covers 15 residues. Germline-derived CDR1 and CDR2 are MNHEY and SMNVEV (reference sequence). V lost 3 bases and J lost 2, with 11 bases in between. The CDR3 is CASSFTGLGNQPQHF. Written as DNA, the CDR3 is TGTGCCAGCAGTTTTACAGGGTTAGGCAATCAGCCCCAGCATTTT.

The rearrangement links TRBV19 to TRBJ1-1; 7 bases agree with TRBD1. CDR1 and CDR2 from the germline V gene are LNHDA and SQIVND (reference sequence). The CDR3 length is 16 residues. With 1 base clipped from V and 2 bases from J, the junction kept 7 bases outside the gene matches. The CDR3 coding sequence is TGTGCCAGTAGTATAGGCCAGGGGGTCGATAACACTGAAGCTTTCTTT. Translating it yields CASSIGQGVDNTEAFF.

The V gene is TRBV6-5, the J gene TRBJ2-3; 11 bases agree with TRBD2. Germline V gene lookup returns CDR1 MNHEY and CDR2 SVGAGI. The trim removed 5 bases at V and 4 bases at J, leaving 5 bases unmatched. This CDR3 is built from 15 residues. The CDR3 spells CASSLAGGGSDTQYF. CDR3 sequence (DNA): TGTGCCAGCAGTCTAGCGGGGGGCGGGTCAGATACGCAGTATTTT.